The 22 T cell receptor beta chains reported below all come from one sample, sequenced in a study of T cell repertoires in cytomegalovirus infection. TCRdb redid the calling of the reads with MiXCR, one entry per CDR3 protein. Altogether about 700,000 distinct CDR3 sequences are present, around 32% being singletons, with the ten largest covering 15% to 20%. For these TCRs, the target antigens are not known. Sequencing used cultured PBMCs, obtained from culture after CMV antigen stimulation. All receptors come from a human donor in good health (CMV status not recorded). Some clones in this sample may be carry-over from other donors' samples.

This clonotype has more than one count but fewer than ten. This chain joins TRBV7-2 and TRBJ2-1, with D unclear. CDR3 length equals 16 residues. Looked up from germline, CDR1 is SGHTA and CDR2 is FQGNSA. V dropped 5 bases and J dropped 0 bases, with 14 bases sitting between them. The CDR3 sequence is CASSISGTRSYNEQFF. In DNA form, the CDR3 reads TGTGCCAGCAGCATCTCAGGCACCCGCTCCTACAATGAGCAGTTCTTC.

This clonotype was detected ten times or more. V and J are TRBV11-3 and TRBJ2-7; no reliable D call. Germline CDR1 and CDR2: SGHNT and YENEEA. This CDR3 has 13 amino acids. Trimming cost V 5 bases and J 0 bases, with 8 bases left between them. The DNA for the CDR3 is TGTGCCAGCAGCAGACGCAGCTCCTACGAGCAGTACTTC. This translates into CASSRRSSYEQYF.

This clonotype turned up a few times. J is TRBJ2-3 and V is TRBV6-1; a possible D gene is TRBD2 (7 bases). This CDR3 is built from 16 residues. From germline, CDR1 is MNHNS and CDR2 SASEGT. V dropped 6 bases and J dropped 2 bases, with 18 bases sitting between them. CDR3: CASSPGGGGATDTQYF. Written as DNA, the CDR3 is TGTGCCAGCAGCCCGGGGGGCGGCGGGGCCACAGATACGCAGTATTTT.

This clonotype has more than one count but fewer than ten. The rearrangement uses TRBV5-1 and TRBJ2-3, with TRBD2 as a possible D gene (7 bases). The CDR3 has 16 amino acids. V lost 1 base and J lost 6, with 18 bases in between. Germline CDR1 is SGHRS and CDR2 is YFSETQ. The CDR3 DNA reads TGCGCCAGCAGCTTGTCAGGCGGGGGCGCGGGGGATACGCAGTATTTT. The encoded protein is CASSLSGGGAGDTQYF.

This clonotype has just a few counts. The rearrangement uses TRBV7-2 and TRBJ1-5; TRBD1 is a possible D gene (5 bases). The CDR3 runs 14 residues. V was shortened by 4 bases and J by 9 bases, with 16 bases between the two germline ends. Germline-derived CDR1 and CDR2 are SGHTA and FQGNSA. CDR3 in DNA: TGTGCCAGCAGCTCCATGGGCAGGGTGGTGCCCCAGCATTTT. Translation gives CASSSMGRVVPQHF.

V is TRBV18 and J is TRBJ2-7; tentatively, D is TRBD2 (5 bases). The germline CDR1 and CDR2 sequences are KGHSH and LQKENI. V dropped 1 base and J dropped 0 bases, with 13 bases sitting between them. The CDR3 has 16 amino acids. DNA for the CDR3: TGTGCCAGCTCACCACGAGGGAGACAAAGCTCCTACGAGCAGTACTTC. Its translation: CASSPRGRQSSYEQYF. The full variable domain, its missing parts supplied by reference TRBV18 and TRBJ2-7, is NAGVMQNPRHLVRRRGQEARLRCSPMKGHSHVYWYRQLPEEGLKFMVYLQKENIIDESGMPKERFSAEFPKEGPSILRIQQVVRGDSAAYFCASSPRGRQSSYEQYFGPGTRLTVT.

This clonotype came up a few times. This chain joins TRBV12-3 or TRBV12-4 and TRBJ1-5; 8 nucleotides line up with TRBD1. The CDR3 contains 16 residues. Trimming took 7 bases from V and 1 from J; bases not matched to a gene: 9. CDR3 DNA sequence: TGTGCCAGCACCCCGACAGGGGCAAACAGCAATCAGCCCCAGCATTTT. It yields the protein CASTPTGANSNQPQHF.

This clonotype was seen a few times. This chain joins TRBV28 and TRBJ2-1; D ambiguous. This CDR3 has 13 residues. Trimming cost V 3 bases and J 2 bases, with 5 bases left between them. Germline CDR1 MDHEN, CDR2 SYDVKM. The CDR3: CASSFDTYNEQFF. The CDR3 DNA reads as TGTGCCAGCAGTTTTGACACCTACAATGAGCAGTTCTTC.

This clonotype has a count of ten or more. V usage is TRBV7-2 and J usage is TRBJ2-2, with unresolved D. The CDR3 consists of 15 residues. V was clipped by 6 bases and J by 0 bases, with 11 bases between them. Germline V gene sequence: CDR1 SGHTA, CDR2 FQGNSA. CDR3 sequence: CASRTSRANTGELFF. The CDR3 region has the DNA TGTGCCAGCAGGACGAGCCGCGCGAACACCGGGGAGCTGTTTTTT.

The V call is TRBV24-1, the J call TRBJ1-4; no firm D call. Trimming left V 2 bases short and J 5 bases short, with 11 bases between. Germline V lookup: CDR1 KGHDR, CDR2 SFDVKD. This CDR3 region has 15 residues. CDR3 bases: TGTGCCACCAGTGATTCACAAGATTTCAATGAAAAACTGTTTTTT. Translated, it gives CATSDSQDFNEKLFF.

V gene TRBV5-1 combines with J gene TRBJ2-3, with 9 bases lining up with TRBD2. Trimming took 0 bases from V and 6 from J; bases not matched to a gene: 8. Germline assignment: CDR1 SGHRS and CDR2 YFSETQ. The CDR3 is 16 amino acids. CDR3 sequence: CASSLEASGEVDTQYF. The CDR3 region has the DNA TGCGCCAGCAGCTTGGAGGCTAGCGGGGAGGTGGATACGCAGTATTTT.

About this clonotype: It may be a read error: a sequence one base away is much more abundant. The chain carries TRBV7-6 and TRBJ2-3, with D unresolved. This CDR3 is 13 amino acids long. CDR1 is SGHVS, CDR2 FNYEAQ, per germline. Deletions cut 1 base from V and 2 bases from J, with 4 bases between. The CDR3 nucleotides read TGTGCCAGCAGCTTAGAGATCACAGATACGCAGTATTTT. It codes for CASSLEITDTQYF.

This clonotype showed up just a few times. The J gene is TRBJ1-2, the V gene TRBV6-6; TRBD1 matches at 8 bases. The CDR3 has 16 residues. Unmatched junction bases numbered 9, after V lost 0 bases and J lost 6 bases. Looked up from germline, CDR1 is MNHNY and CDR2 is SVGAGI (reference sequence). The CDR3 bases are TGTGCCAGCAGTTACTCCGCCCCGGACAGGGTCAATGGCTACACCTTC. This sequence encodes CASSYSAPDRVNGYTF.

The genes are TRBV25-1 and TRBJ1-1; no definite D call. Germline values: CDR1 MGHDK, CDR2 SYGVNS. The CDR3 contains 14 residues. The V and J ends lost 3 bases and 5 bases respectively, with 13 bases between them. The CDR3 spells CASSDPTMGTEAFF. CDR3 nucleotides: TGTGCCAGCAGTGACCCCACTATGGGAACTGAAGCTTTCTTT.

This clonotype was recorded a few times. The rearrangement joins TRBV6-2 or TRBV6-3 to TRBJ2-4; D is unclear. Germline CDR1 MNHEY, CDR2 SVGEGT. Trimming removed 6 bases from V and 0 bases from J, with 12 bases in between. The CDR3 is 15 residues long. The CDR3: CASRSLGVAKNIQYF. In DNA form, the CDR3 reads TGTGCCAGCAGGTCCCTTGGGGTAGCCAAAAACATTCAGTACTTC.

This rearrangement joins TRBV6-5 to TRBJ2-7; TRBD1 or TRBD2 may be the D gene (5 bases each). CDR1 is MNHEY and CDR2 is SVGAGI in the germline V gene. With 2 bases removed from V and 4 bases from J, the gap between germline ends came to 9 bases. The CDR3 covers 13 residues. The CDR3 loop reads CASSYGTEYEQYF. The CDR3 coding sequence is TGTGCCAGCAGTTACGGGACGGAATACGAGCAGTACTTC.

The chain couples TRBV7-6 to TRBJ2-2, with D perhaps TRBD2 (5 bases). Between the trimmed V and J ends, which lost 1 base and 4 bases, there was a span of 10 bases. This CDR3 contains 15 residues. Per the germline V gene, CDR1 is SGHVS and CDR2 is FNYEAQ. The CDR3 nucleotides are TGTGCCAGCAGCTTAGTGGGAGCGGCCACCGGGGAGCTGTTTTTT. Translating gives CASSLVGAATGELFF.

The chain uses TRBV19 and TRBJ1-6; possibly TRBD1 for D (6 bases). The CDR3 length is 15 residues. V was shortened by 4 bases and J by 7 bases, with 14 bases between the two germline ends. CDR1 and CDR2 (germline): LNHDA, SQIVND (reference sequence). As DNA, the CDR3 is TGTGCCAGTAGTAGTCGGGGGGCCGACAATTCACCCCTCCACTTT. As protein: CASSSRGADNSPLHF.

The gene calls are TRBV12-3 or TRBV12-4 and TRBJ1-1, with no clear D. CDR3 length: 13 residues. Trimming cost V 7 bases and J 1 base, with 10 bases left between them. CDR3 in DNA: TGTGCCAGCACCGAGGCGGCGAACACTGAAGCTTTCTTT. Protein product: CASTEAANTEAFF.

This clonotype was recorded only once. The chain recombines TRBV12-3 or TRBV12-4 with TRBJ1-2; D is unresolved. Trimming removed 7 bases at V and 2 bases at J, with 8 bases between. The CDR3 spans 12 residues. CDR3 sequence (DNA): TGTGCCAGCACCAGATCAAACTATGGCTACACCTTC. Its protein product is CASTRSNYGYTF.

This chain connects TRBV6-5 to TRBJ1-1, with D possibly matching TRBD1 (5 bases). Trimming removed 5 bases at V and 0 bases at J, with 16 bases between. There are 16 residues in the CDR3. Germline V gene data show CDR1 as MNHEY and CDR2 as SVGAGI. The CDR3 here is CASSRGAVWMNTEAFF. DNA for the CDR3: TGTGCCAGCAGTAGAGGGGCCGTTTGGATGAACACTGAAGCTTTCTTT.

This clonotype was seen only a few times. The CDR3 region is CATGRVSTDTQYF. CDR3 in DNA: TGTGCCACTGGGCGGGTATCGACAGATACGCAGTATTTT. The chain links TRBV19 to TRBJ2-3, with a tentative D call TRBD2 (5 bases). Germline values: CDR1 LNHDA, CDR2 SQIVND (reference sequence). Trimming pared 10 bases from V and 3 bases from J, leaving 14 bases between. The CDR3 consists of 13 residues.